A selection of T cell receptor beta chains follows, all from one sample in a study of vaccination and CD4 T cells after COVID-19. TCRdb fed the PCR reads into MiXCR, producing one record per CDR3 protein. This sample has about 10,000 distinct CDR3 sequences; about 30% occur once, and the top ten carry 10% to 15%. These receptors' antigens are unknown. Material: CD4+ T cells from blood, cultured in vitro. These TCRs come from a human donor in good health. The CDR3 runs from the conserved cysteine through the conserved F or W. D genes are given only for firm matches. Not every row has a clone size; where given, it reads once, few, many or a size class.

-	TRBV6-2/TRBV6-3	few	TRBJ2-7	CASTKQDSYEQYF	TGTGCCAGCACCAAACAGGATTCCTACGAGCAGTACTTC
TRBD1	TRBV10-2	-	TRBJ1-3	CASSPGQGYGNTIYF	TGCGCCAGCAGCCCCGGACAGGGGTACGGAAACACCATATATTTT
TRBD1	TRBV19	-	TRBJ1-5	CASSVLTGGAGQPQHF	TGTGCCAGTAGTGTTTTGACAGGGGGCGCGGGACAGCCCCAGCATTTT
-	TRBV30	-	TRBJ2-7	CAWIGHLYEQYF	TGTGCCTGGATAGGGCACCTCTACGAGCAGTACTTC
-	TRBV19	few	TRBJ1-5	CASSFDSDQPQHF	TGTGCCAGTAGTTTCGACAGTGATCAGCCCCAGCATTTT
TRBD1	TRBV4-3	-	TRBJ2-3	CASSQGQGAADTQYF	TGCGCCAGCAGCCAAGGTCAGGGGGCTGCAGATACGCAGTATTTT
TRBD2	TRBV20-1	-	TRBJ2-1	CSARGAGGFEQFF	TGCAGTGCTAGAGGTGCGGGAGGGTTTGAGCAGTTCTTC
TRBD1	TRBV20-1	few	TRBJ1-6	CSAREGTGSSYNSPLHF	TGCAGTGCTAGAGAAGGGACAGGGAGCTCCTATAATTCACCCCTCCACTTT
-	TRBV20-1	few	TRBJ2-3	CSSPASGHRASDTQYF	TGCAGCTCCCCGGCGTCGGGTCACAGGGCCTCAGATACGCAGTATTTT
TRBD2	TRBV7-2	few	TRBJ2-3	CASSTRLAVGGADTQYF	TGTGCCAGCAGCACCCGACTAGCGGTCGGGGGGGCAGATACGCAGTATTTT
TRBD1	TRBV6-1	-	TRBJ2-3	CASSWDRASTDTQYF	TGTGCCAGCAGCTGGGACAGAGCTAGCACAGATACGCAGTATTTT
-	TRBV5-1	few	TRBJ1-2	CASSLERGRSGYTF	TGCGCCAGCAGCTTGGAAAGGGGTAGAAGTGGCTACACCTTC
-	TRBV2	medium-sized	TRBJ2-5	CASMWRPQETQYF	TGTGCCAGCATGTGGCGGCCCCAAGAGACCCAGTACTTC
-	TRBV7-2	-	TRBJ1-3	CASSLRPPTALGNTIYF	TGTGCCAGCAGCTTAAGGCCTCCGACAGCCCTGGGAAACACCATATATTTT
-	TRBV30	-	TRBJ1-2	CAWSVGQTYGYTF	TGTGCCTGGAGTGTAGGACAGACCTATGGCTACACCTTC
-	TRBV28	few	TRBJ1-1	CATQGRMNTEAFF	TGTGCCACTCAGGGACGCATGAACACTGAAGCTTTCTTT